Each of the 23 T cell receptor beta chains below was sequenced from the same sample in a study of shared clonotypes between healthy human individuals. Method: immunoSEQ multiplex PCR; TCRdb's copy keeps in-frame clones and lacks some. The repertoire includes about 1.1 million clones, around 77% of them detected once, and 0.89% sits in the top ten. The sequencing sample was made of memory CD4+ T cells from PBMCs. Sample subset: CD45RA-negative fraction. The receptor source for this set is a young man in good health. Some clones in this sample may be carry-over from other donors' samples.

The V gene is TRBV6-6, the J gene TRBJ2-7; D is possibly TRBD2 (5 bases). CDR3 length: 15 amino acids. V shed 2 bases and J shed 5 bases, with 16 bases lying between them. Looked up from germline, CDR1 is MNHNY and CDR2 is SVGAGI (reference sequence). The CDR3 DNA follows: TGTGCCAGCAGTTACCTGAGGTTAGGGCGGGACGAGCAGTACTTC. Its protein product is CASSYLRLGRDEQYF.

The sample holds a few counts of this clone. V usage is TRBV30 and J usage is TRBJ2-1; D may be TRBD2 (6 bases). Trimming stripped 2 bases from V and 6 bases from J, with 11 bases between. The germline CDR1 and CDR2 sequences are GTSNPN and SVGIG (reference sequence). The CDR3 has 13 amino acids. The CDR3 DNA sequence: TGTGCCTGGAGTATTACTAGCTCCAATGAGCAGTTCTTC. It yields the protein CAWSITSSNEQFF.

This chain connects TRBV29-1 to TRBJ2-7; 9 bases agree with TRBD1. CDR1 is SQVTM and CDR2 is ANQGSEA in the germline V gene. CDR3 length: 16 residues. The V segment lost 4 bases and the J segment 2 bases; nucleotides outside the gene matches: 12. The CDR3 bases are TGCAGCGTTGGGGGACAGGGAAGGAGGGCAACCTACGAGCAGTACTTC. Protein sequence: CSVGGQGRRATYEQYF.

As regards this clone: Given a far larger clone just one base away, this is likely a sequencing read error. The sample contains more than one DNA sequence encoding this CDR3. CDR3: CASSLTNYGYTF. The CDR3 DNA sequence: TGTGCCAGCAGTCTGACAAACTATGGCTACACCTTC. The rearrangement joins TRBV28 to TRBJ1-2; D ambiguous. The length of the CDR3 is 12 residues. Trimming removed 5 bases at V and 2 bases at J, with 6 bases between. The V gene's germline CDR1 is MDHEN and CDR2 SYDVKM.

This clone was seen only once. The J gene is TRBJ1-1, the V gene TRBV2; the match to TRBD1 covers 8 bases. Germline V gene lookup returns CDR1 SNHLY and CDR2 FYNNEI. CDR3 length: 14 residues. V shed 8 bases, J shed 6 bases, and the junction held 11 bases outside the gene matches. CDR3 sequence: CASGRQGATPEAFF. The DNA of the CDR3 is TGTGCCAGCGGTCGTCAGGGGGCGACCCCTGAAGCTTTCTTT.

The gene calls are TRBV6-5 and TRBJ2-5, with 7 positions matching TRBD1. V was clipped by 2 bases and J by 5 bases; unmatched bases: 8. Looked up from germline, CDR1 is MNHEY and CDR2 is SVGAGI. This CDR3 has 15 amino acids. The CDR3 DNA is TGTGCCAGCAGTTACATACAGGGGTTGTCGGAGACCCAGTACTTC. Protein sequence: CASSYIQGLSETQYF.

As for this clone: A read error may explain this, as a much larger clone is one base away. The chain carries TRBV30 and TRBJ1-5; D might be TRBD1 (5 bases). Germline lookup yields CDR1 GTSNPN and CDR2 SVGIG (reference sequence). The CDR3 is made up of 15 amino acids. The CDR3 coding sequence is TGTGCCTGGAGTACGGGGCAGCTAGACAATCAGCCCCAGAATTTT. It translates to CAWSTGQLDNQPQNF.

V is TRBV28 and J is TRBJ1-4, with D hard to call. Germline values: CDR1 MDHEN, CDR2 SYDVKM. V was trimmed by 2 bases and J by 11 bases, leaving 12 bases between them. This CDR3 comprises 13 residues. CDR3 sequence (DNA): TGTGCCAGCAGTTTAAGCGGAAAGAAGAAACTGTTTTTT. Amino acids: CASSLSGKKKLFF.

The V gene is TRBV10-3, the J gene TRBJ1-2, with 7 bases identical to TRBD1. CDR3 size: 15 residues. CDR1 is ENHRY, CDR2 SYGVKD, per germline. V was clipped by 3 bases and J by 7 bases; unmatched bases: 11. CDR3 sequence: CAISDDRVPTGGYTF. As DNA, the CDR3 is TGTGCCATCAGTGACGACAGGGTGCCAACTGGTGGCTACACCTTC.

The chain is built from TRBV5-4 and TRBJ1-1, with a possible D match to TRBD1 (5 bases). Germline V lookup: CDR1 SGHNT, CDR2 YYREEE (reference sequence). V gave up 0 bases and J gave up 5 bases, with 11 bases separating them. This CDR3 contains 14 residues. The CDR3 bases are TGTGCCAGCAGCTTGGCGGGGGGTAGGACTGAAGCTTTCTTT. It encodes CASSLAGGRTEAFF.

Concerning this clone: A far larger clone is one nucleotide away, so this likely arose from a read error. The chain recombines TRBV6-6 with TRBJ2-3; tentative D call: TRBD2 (5 bases). The germline gives CDR1 MNHNY, CDR2 SVGAGI (reference sequence). V lost 8 bases and J 1 base, leaving 13 bases between the germline ends. The CDR3 totals 14 residues. CDR3 sequence reads: CASGRVGGTDTQYF. CDR3 nucleotide sequence: TGTGCCAGCGGTCGGGTCGGGGGCACAGATACGCAGTATTTT.

The chain combines TRBV28 with TRBJ1-1; D unresolved. The germline gives CDR1 MDHEN, CDR2 SYDVKM. There are 13 residues in the CDR3. The V end was cut by 7 bases, the J end by 5 bases, with 14 bases between. CDR3 sequence reads: CASTWFLGTEAFF. CDR3 DNA: TGTGCCAGCACATGGTTCTTGGGGACTGAAGCTTTCTTT.

The V and J genes are TRBV18 and TRBJ1-5; 7 positions agree with TRBD1. Germline V gene lookup returns CDR1 KGHSH and CDR2 LQKENI. This CDR3 is 14 amino acids long. V was pared by 6 bases and J by 3 bases, with 5 bases of the junction left unmatched. The CDR3 coding sequence is TGTGCCAGCTCGGGGACAGCTATCAATCAGCCCCAGCATTTT. This gives the protein CASSGTAINQPQHF.

CDR3 sequence (DNA): TGTGCCAGTAGTGCAACCGGGACAGGGAGGACTGAAGCTTTCTTT. It encodes CASSATGTGRTEAFF. The chain recombines TRBV19 with TRBJ1-1, with TRBD1 matching over 9 bases. CDR1 and CDR2 from the germline V gene are LNHDA and SQIVND (reference sequence). V was clipped by 5 bases and J by 5 bases; unmatched bases: 9. The length of the CDR3 is 15 residues. Full variable domain (rest looked up from reference TRBV19 and TRBJ1-1): DGGITQSPKYLFRKEGQNVTLSCEQNLNHDAMYWYRQDPGQGLRLIYYSQIVNDFQKGDIAEGYSVSREKKESFPLTVTSAQKNPTAFYLCASSATGTGRTEAFFGQGTRLTVV.

V usage is TRBV7-2 and J usage is TRBJ1-1, with 8 bases identical to TRBD1. The CDR3 has 15 residues. Germline V gene sequence: CDR1 SGHTA, CDR2 FQGNSA. Unmatched junction bases numbered 7, after V lost 1 base and J lost 6 bases. The CDR3 nucleotides read TGTGCCAGCAGCTTAGTAGGGGACAGGAGCGCTGAAGCTTTCTTT. Protein sequence: CASSLVGDRSAEAFF. Supplemented by reference TRBV7-2 and TRBJ1-1, the full variable domain reads GAGVSQSPSNKVTEKGKDVELRCDPISGHTALYWYRQSLGQGLEFLIYFQGNSAPDKSGLPSDRFSAERTGGSVSTLTIQRTQQEDSAVYLCASSLVGDRSAEAFFGQGTRLTVV.

This rearrangement joins TRBV5-1 to TRBJ2-1, with 9 bases lining up with TRBD2. V dropped 1 base and J dropped 5; count of bases not matched to a gene: 4. The CDR3 extends over 15 amino acids. From germline, CDR1 is SGHRS and CDR2 YFSETQ. In DNA form, the CDR3 reads TGCGCCAGCAGCTTGTCGGGACTAGCTAACAATGAGCAGTTCTTC. Encoded protein: CASSLSGLANNEQFF.

The CDR3 DNA reads TGTGCCAGCAGCCAGGCCGGGACAGGGCTGCACGAGCAGTACTTC. It specifies CASSQAGTGLHEQYF. The chain links TRBV14 to TRBJ2-7; TRBD1 agrees at 9 bases. The germline CDR1 and CDR2 sequences are SGHDN and FVKESK. Trimming removed 3 bases from V and 5 bases from J; junction bases left unmatched: 8. The CDR3 loop spans 15 amino acids. Supplemented by reference TRBV14 and TRBJ2-7, the full variable domain reads EAGVTQFPSHSVIEKGQTVTLRCDPISGHDNLYWYRRVMGKEIKFLLHFVKESKQDESGMPNNRFLAERTGGTYSTLKVQPAELEDSGVYFCASSQAGTGLHEQYFGPGTRLTVT.

This chain links TRBV28 with TRBJ2-6; D might be TRBD2 (6 bases). This CDR3 spans 19 amino acids. Germline-derived CDR1 and CDR2 are MDHEN and SYDVKM. V was trimmed by 3 bases and J by 0 bases, leaving 18 bases between them. CDR3 in DNA: TGTGCCAGCAGTTTTGAGGAGTCCCGGCGGGGCTCTGGGGCCAACGTCCTGACTTTC. Its protein product is CASSFEESRRGSGANVLTF.

The chain employs TRBV6-1 and TRBJ2-7; 8 bases line up with TRBD2. V was pared by 4 bases and J by 2 bases, with 10 bases of the junction left unmatched. The CDR3 is made up of 16 amino acids. Germline assignment: CDR1 MNHNS and CDR2 SASEGT. CDR3 DNA: TGTGCCAGCAGTGTAGAGGCTAGCGGGCCAGCCTACGAGCAGTACTTC. This translates into CASSVEASGPAYEQYF.

J is TRBJ2-7 and V is TRBV28; D not certain. Trimming pared 6 bases from V and 2 bases from J, leaving 17 bases between. Germline CDR1 is MDHEN and CDR2 is SYDVKM. CDR3 length equals 15 residues. As DNA, the CDR3 is TGTGCCAGCAGCTCACCAGCAACCCCGACCTACGAGCAGTACTTC. Translation gives CASSSPATPTYEQYF.

This sequence joins TRBV7-3 and TRBJ2-2; D is uncertain. Trimming cost V 5 bases and J 1 base, with 8 bases left between them. The CDR3 is made up of 14 amino acids. In germline, CDR1 is SGHTA, CDR2 FQGTGA. The CDR3 region has the DNA TGTGCCAGCAGCCCTCAGTGGAACACCGGGGAGCTGTTTTTT. It yields the protein CASSPQWNTGELFF.

The count of this clone is one. The V call is TRBV10-1, the J call TRBJ2-1; 10 positions agree with TRBD2. The V and J ends lost 5 bases and 9 bases, in that order; junction bases with no gene match: 4. Per the germline V gene, CDR1 is WNHNN and CDR2 is SYGVQD (reference sequence). The CDR3 consists of 13 residues. Here the CDR3 reads CASSSSGRPEQFF. The CDR3 DNA sequence: TGCGCCAGCAGTTCTAGCGGGAGACCTGAGCAGTTCTTC.

The table lists this clone with many counts. The V gene is TRBV19, the J gene TRBJ2-7; TRBD2 agrees at 7 bases. Losses at the gene ends were 4 bases for V and 5 bases for J; bases not matched to a gene: 8. The germline V gene has CDR1 LNHDA and CDR2 SQIVND (reference sequence). CDR3 length: 14 residues. DNA for the CDR3: TGTGCCAGTAGTAGGCGCGGGAGTTACCACGAGCAGTACTTC. The encoded protein is CASSRRGSYHEQYF. Full variable domain (missing parts from reference TRBV19 and TRBJ2-7): DGGITQSPKYLFRKEGQNVTLSCEQNLNHDAMYWYRQDPGQGLRLIYYSQIVNDFQKGDIAEGYSVSREKKESFPLTVTSAQKNPTAFYLCASSRRGSYHEQYFGPGTRLTVT.